A selection of T cell receptor beta chains follows, all from one sample in a study of cytomegalovirus exposure and HLA in healthy donors. Sequencing was performed with immunoSEQ multiplex PCR; in TCRdb, only in-frame clones are kept and a portion is missing. The sample has some 150,000 clones, approximately 80% seen once. Sequenced sample: PBMCs. The receptor source for this set is a woman aged 45-65 years in good health and CMV-seropositive. Both conserved end residues are part of each CDR3. A D gene is named only where the DNA matches it firmly. The size entry is marked missing in some rows and otherwise reads once, few, many or a size class.

>.|TRBD2|15|TRBV15|TRBJ2-1
CATSRGPAGRDEQFF
TGTGCCACCAGCAGAGGCCCAGCGGGGAGGGATGAGCAGTTCTTC
>.|.|13|TRBV5-6|TRBJ2-7
CASSFVRTYEQYF
TGTGCCAGCAGCTTTGTCAGGACCTACGAGCAGTACTTC
>few|TRBD1|14|TRBV10-2|TRBJ1-1
CASSESGGWGEAFF
TGCGCCAGCAGTGAATCAGGGGGATGGGGTGAAGCTTTCTTT
>few|.|17|TRBV9|TRBJ2-3
CASSVEGRGPSTDTQYF
TGTGCCAGCAGCGTAGAGGGCAGGGGACCTAGCACAGATACGCAGTATTTT
>.|.|13|TRBV5-1|TRBJ2-4
CASSAGQLNIQYF
TGCGCCAGCAGCGCGGGACAGCTAAACATTCAGTACTTC
>.|.|16|TRBV7-8|TRBJ1-3
CASSLGFRFSGNTIYF
TGTGCCAGCAGCTTAGGGTTCAGGTTCTCTGGAAACACCATATATTTT
>.|TRBD1|13|TRBV18|TRBJ2-7
CASSPRTGNEQYF
TGTGCCAGCTCACCGAGGACAGGGAACGAGCAGTACTTC
>.|TRBD2|14|TRBV6-8|TRBJ2-7
CASSYSRGFYEQYF
TGTGCCAGCAGTTACTCGCGGGGGTTTTACGAGCAGTACTTC
>.|TRBD2|16|TRBV6-5|TRBJ2-1
CASSYSSRGGQNEQFF
TGTGCCAGCAGTTACTCTTCTCGGGGGGGCCAGAATGAGCAGTTCTTC
>.|TRBD2|15|TRBV7-9|TRBJ2-3
CASSSTSGGADTQYF
TGTGCCAGCAGTTCGACTAGCGGGGGAGCAGATACGCAGTATTTT
>once|TRBD1|18|TRBV4-1|TRBJ2-3
CASSQEIVDRVGTDTQYF
TGCGCCAGCAGCCAAGAGATCGTTGACAGGGTGGGCACAGATACGCAGTATTTT
>.|TRBD1|15|TRBV11-2|TRBJ2-1
CASSLDRGGYNEQFF
TGTGCCAGCAGCTTGGACAGGGGGGGTTACAATGAGCAGTTCTTC
>.|.|15|TRBV5-1|TRBJ2-2
CASSPEAVRTGELFF
TGCGCCAGCAGCCCAGAGGCAGTCCGCACCGGGGAGCTGTTTTTT
>.|TRBD2|13|TRBV5-4|TRBJ2-7
CATGGASFHEQYF
TGTGCCACGGGGGGGGCCTCGTTCCACGAGCAGTACTTC
>.|.|14|TRBV5-1|TRBJ2-3
CASSLVGVTDTQYF
TGCGCCAGCAGCTTGGTAGGGGTCACAGATACGCAGTATTTT